The 28 T cell receptor beta chains given below trace back to one sample, sequenced in a study of EBV T-cell therapy then PD-1 blockade in nasopharyngeal carcinoma. Clones were sequenced by immunoSEQ multiplex PCR, and TCRdb holds only the in-frame ones, with some missing. The table records roughly 17,000 clones, over 80% of them present only once. Treatment: AdE1-LMPpoly-expanded autologous EBV-specific T-cell therapy followed by anti-PD-1 nivolumab. Their specific antigens are unknown. The specimen comprised CD8+ T cells from blood, sampled at day 0 from a patient whose treatment included autologous EBV-specific T cells and nivolumab. These receptors all stem from a man aged 40-50 years with nasopharyngeal carcinoma.

The chain links TRBV14 to TRBJ2-6, with a tentative D call TRBD1 (6 bases). CDR1 and CDR2 (germline): SGHDN, FVKESK. The germline V and J ends were trimmed by 0 bases and 2 bases, with 8 bases remaining between them. The length of the CDR3 is 16 residues. The CDR3 sequence: CASSQDWGPGANVLTF. The CDR3 DNA follows: TGTGCCAGCAGCCAAGATTGGGGGCCTGGGGCCAACGTCCTGACTTTC.

The chain is built from TRBV6-2 or TRBV6-3 and TRBJ2-3; D gene uncertain. Germline V gene lookup returns CDR1 MNHEY and CDR2 SVGEGT. This CDR3 has 13 residues. The V and J ends lost 0 bases and 3 bases respectively, with 4 bases between them. The CDR3 DNA reads TGTGCCAGCAGTTACTCGACTACAGATACGCAGTATTTT. Its translation is CASSYSTTDTQYF.

The chain uses TRBV6-5 and TRBJ2-5; no clear D gene. CDR3 length: 13 residues. The V gene lost 0 bases and the J gene lost 9 bases, with 11 bases spanning the gap. Germline V gives CDR1 MNHEY, CDR2 SVGAGI. The CDR3 nucleotides read TGTGCCAGCAGTTACTCGGTGACCGCGGCCCAGTACTTC. This translates into CASSYSVTAAQYF.

The sample holds one count of this clone. The chain is built from TRBV5-4 and TRBJ2-2; D gene ambiguous. Looked up from germline, CDR1 is SGHNT and CDR2 is YYREEE (reference sequence). There are 18 residues in the CDR3. The ends were cut back, 0 bases at V and 2 bases at J, with 17 bases in the middle. The CDR3 spells CASSLDGRRYVNTGELFF. In nucleotides, the CDR3 is TGTGCCAGCAGCTTGGACGGACGCAGATATGTCAACACCGGGGAGCTGTTTTTT.

The chain uses TRBV6-2 or TRBV6-3 and TRBJ1-1; D is unclear. V dropped 2 bases and J dropped 1 base, with 5 bases sitting between them. Per the germline V gene, CDR1 is MNHEY and CDR2 is SVGEGT. The CDR3 loop spans 13 amino acids. CDR3 in amino acids: CASSYVKNTEAFF. CDR3 DNA sequence: TGTGCCAGCAGTTACGTCAAGAACACTGAAGCTTTCTTT.

V usage is TRBV4-1 and J usage is TRBJ1-6; weak D call: TRBD1 (5 bases). CDR1 and CDR2 from the germline V gene are MGHRA and YSYEKL. V lost 4 bases and J 0 bases, leaving 7 bases between the germline ends. CDR3 length: 15 amino acids. The CDR3 DNA follows: TGCGCCAGCAGCCTTGACAGCTCCTATAATTCACCCCTCCACTTT. It is translated as CASSLDSSYNSPLHF.

This clone has only a few counts. The rearrangement uses TRBV7-6 and TRBJ2-7; the D gene is possibly TRBD1 (5 bases). The germline CDR1 and CDR2 sequences are SGHVS and FNYEAQ. The CDR3 covers 13 residues. Trimming took 6 bases from V and 4 from J, leaving 13 bases between them. The CDR3: CASSFIQGYEQYF. The CDR3 bases are TGTGCCAGCAGTTTTATCCAGGGATACGAGCAGTACTTC.

V and J are TRBV4-1 and TRBJ2-2; TRBD1 matches at 7 bases. The CDR3 has 17 residues. Unmatched junction bases numbered 9, after V lost 4 bases and J lost 1 base. CDR1 is MGHRA and CDR2 is YSYEKL in the germline V gene. The CDR3: CASSRPARGLNTGELFF. For the CDR3, the DNA is TGCGCCAGCAGCCGCCCGGCTAGGGGGCTGAACACCGGGGAGCTGTTTTTT.

This chain uses TRBV6-5 with TRBJ1-6; no firm D call. The CDR3 sequence is 14 residues long. Trimming cost V 2 bases and J 10 bases, with 12 bases left between them. Per the germline V gene, CDR1 is MNHEY and CDR2 is SVGAGI. The DNA for the CDR3 is TGTGCCAGCAGTTACGGGCCCAGCGGATCACCCCTCCACTTT. Protein: CASSYGPSGSPLHF.

V and J are TRBV4-3 and TRBJ2-1, with 9 bases matching TRBD2. V shed 0 bases, J shed 0 bases, and the junction held 9 bases outside the gene matches. Germline CDR1 is LGHNA and CDR2 is YSLEER. The CDR3 runs 19 residues. The CDR3 sequence: CASSQDPAGGSSSYNEQFF. CDR3 in DNA: TGCGCCAGCAGCCAAGACCCAGCGGGGGGATCGAGCTCCTACAATGAGCAGTTCTTC.

The chain recombines TRBV4-1 with TRBJ2-2; D call uncertain. With 4 bases removed from V and 1 base from J, the gap between germline ends came to 10 bases. The CDR3 has 15 residues. CDR1 MGHRA and CDR2 YSYEKL come from the germline V gene. The CDR3 region has the DNA TGCGCCAGCAGCCCCCCAAACTTGAACACCGGGGAGCTGTTTTTT. It specifies CASSPPNLNTGELFF.

The rearrangement uses TRBV15 and TRBJ2-1; 9 bases agree with TRBD1. Germline loops: CDR1 LNHNV, CDR2 YYDKDF (reference sequence). The J segment lost 8 bases and the V segment lost 3 bases, leaving 8 bases of the junction unmatched. This CDR3 has 15 amino acids. CDR3 nucleotides: TGTGCCACCAGCAGTGACAGGGGGAGTTTGGATGAGCAGTTCTTC. Translating it yields CATSSDRGSLDEQFF.

The chain is built from TRBV27 and TRBJ2-7, with 9 bases that match TRBD1. This CDR3 is built from 15 residues. The junction had 8 bases not matched to a gene; V was cut back by 3 bases and J by 5 bases. Germline V gives CDR1 MNHEY, CDR2 SMNVEV (reference sequence). CDR3 bases: TGTGCCAGCAGTTTGGCGGGACAGGGACGGCACGAGCAGTACTTC. This encodes CASSLAGQGRHEQYF.

The J gene is TRBJ1-1, the V gene TRBV7-3; weak D call: TRBD1 (5 bases). Germline-derived CDR1 and CDR2 are SGHTA and FQGTGA. V lost 2 bases and J lost 6, with 16 bases in between. The CDR3 length is 15 residues. The CDR3: CASSLYRGSGAEAFF. In nucleotides, the CDR3 is TGTGCCAGCAGCTTATACCGGGGGTCGGGCGCTGAAGCTTTCTTT.

V is TRBV6-4 and J is TRBJ2-2; no clear D. The CDR3 is 13 amino acids. The V gene's germline CDR1 is MRHNA and CDR2 SNTAGT. V was pared by 2 bases and J by 3 bases, with 4 bases between. The CDR3 DNA sequence: TGTGCCAGCAGTGACAGGGACACCGGGGAGCTGTTTTTT. Residues: CASSDRDTGELFF.

The chain uses TRBV2 and TRBJ1-6; unclear D gene. Germline V gene sequence: CDR1 SNHLY, CDR2 FYNNEI. V was pared by 5 bases and J by 10 bases, with 15 bases between. The CDR3 loop spans 14 amino acids. The CDR3 nucleotides are TGTGCCAGCAGTCAGCGTAGTAGGGTATCACCCCTCCACTTT. Translated, it gives CASSQRSRVSPLHF.

The table lists this clone with a few counts. V usage is TRBV28 and J usage is TRBJ1-1, with D perhaps TRBD1 (5 bases). The ends were cut back, 6 bases at V and 2 bases at J, with 13 bases in the middle. This CDR3 has 14 residues. The germline V gene encodes CDR1 MDHEN and CDR2 SYDVKM. The CDR3 sequence is CASRETGANTEAFF. The CDR3 DNA is TGTGCCAGCAGAGAGACCGGGGCCAACACTGAAGCTTTCTTT.

This clone is deemed medium-sized (0.01 to 0.1%). This chain uses TRBV7-8 with TRBJ2-7; D is ambiguous. Germline CDR1 SGHVS, CDR2 FQNEAQ. V was clipped by 3 bases and J by 12 bases, with 12 bases between them. This CDR3 is built from 11 residues. This CDR3 reads CASSFGTVWYF. In nucleotides, the CDR3 is TGTGCCAGCAGCTTTGGAACCGTATGGTACTTC.

This clone was counted once. V is TRBV6-5 and J is TRBJ2-1; 9 nucleotides line up with TRBD2. The CDR3 is 15 residues long. With V trimmed by 2 bases and J by 8 bases, 7 bases remained unmatched. Germline assignment: CDR1 MNHEY and CDR2 SVGAGI. CDR3 DNA: TGTGCCAGCAGTTACGGTGCGGGGGGGCCCGATGAGCAGTTCTTC. Protein: CASSYGAGGPDEQFF.

V usage is TRBV3-1 (or the pseudogene TRBV3-2) and J usage is TRBJ2-3; 10 bases are shared with TRBD2. Germline V CDR1 and CDR2: LGHDT, YNNKEL (reference sequence). The CDR3 runs 16 residues. V shed 2 bases and J 6 bases; nucleotides not matched to a gene: 8. CDR3 amino acids: CASSQPLAGPRDTQYF. As DNA, the CDR3 is TGTGCCAGCAGCCAACCACTAGCGGGGCCGAGGGATACGCAGTATTTT.

The chain carries TRBV9 and TRBJ2-7; no reliable D call. Germline values: CDR1 SGDLS, CDR2 YYNGEE. This CDR3 has 17 amino acids. With 1 base removed from V and 0 bases from J, the gap between germline ends came to 17 bases. DNA of the CDR3: TGTGCCAGCAGCGTAACCCCTTCATTGACCCGCTCCTACGAGCAGTACTTC. This translates into CASSVTPSLTRSYEQYF.

The rearrangement joins TRBV6-5 to TRBJ1-5, with 8 bases fitting TRBD1. This CDR3 contains 16 residues. In germline, CDR1 is MNHEY, CDR2 SVGAGI. V lost 4 bases to trimming and J lost 2 bases; unmatched junction nucleotides: 7. The CDR3 DNA reads TGTGCCAGCAGTTCCCAGGGGGCGGATGGCAATCAGCCCCAGCATTTT. Its translation: CASSSQGADGNQPQHF.

A note on this clone: Additional DNA sequences in this sample encode the identical CDR3. This chain uses TRBV4-3 with TRBJ2-3; D perhaps matches TRBD2 (6 bases). This CDR3 has 14 residues. Trimming shortened V by 5 bases and J by 2 bases, and 11 bases separated the two germline ends. Per germline, CDR1 LGHNA and CDR2 YSLEER. The CDR3 DNA sequence: TGCGCCAGCAGCGGCGGGACGGCCACAGATACGCAGTATTTT. Amino acid sequence: CASSGGTATDTQYF.

The gene calls are TRBV7-9 and TRBJ2-3; no firm D call. Germline V gene sequence: CDR1 SEHNR, CDR2 FQNEAQ (reference sequence). Deletions cut 2 bases from V and 5 bases from J, with 11 bases between. The CDR3 runs to 14 residues. CDR3 protein: CASSLYSFRDTQYF. In DNA, the CDR3 is TGTGCCAGCAGCTTATACTCTTTTAGAGATACGCAGTATTTT.

This clone was detected only once. The chain combines TRBV7-8 with TRBJ2-1, with D perhaps TRBD1 (6 bases). Trimming took off 5 bases at V and 10 bases at J, with 21 bases between the two ends. The CDR3 has 15 amino acids. Germline assignment: CDR1 SGHVS and CDR2 FQNEAQ. As DNA, the CDR3 is TGTGCCAGCAGCCACCTGGACAGTTTCGGCGTGGAGCAGTTCTTC. Encoded protein: CASSHLDSFGVEQFF.

This clone was counted once. V is TRBV7-8 and J is TRBJ2-3; D possibly corresponds to TRBD2 (6 bases). Germline CDR1 and CDR2: SGHVS and FQNEAQ. This CDR3 comprises 16 residues. V was clipped by 6 bases and J by 2 bases, with 18 bases between them. CDR3 bases: TGTGCCAGCAGTTCCGAAGACGGGGGTCCCACAGATACGCAGTATTTT. This encodes CASSSEDGGPTDTQYF.

The V and J genes are TRBV7-3 and TRBJ2-7, with D hard to call. CDR3 length equals 13 residues. V lost 5 bases and J lost 4, with 12 bases in between. Per the germline V gene, CDR1 is SGHTA and CDR2 is FQGTGA. CDR3 nucleotide sequence: TGTGCCAGCAGCCCCCCAGGCAGGTACGAGCAGTACTTC. It translates to CASSPPGRYEQYF.

The chain links TRBV4-2 to TRBJ1-5; a possible D gene is TRBD1 (5 bases). Germline V lookup: CDR1 LGHNA, CDR2 YNFKEQ. The CDR3 is 15 residues long. Trimming shortened V by 1 base and J by 2 bases, and 9 bases separated the two germline ends. CDR3 bases: TGTGCCAGCAGCCAAGTCACGGGGGGCAATCAGCCCCAGCATTTT. Its protein product is CASSQVTGGNQPQHF.